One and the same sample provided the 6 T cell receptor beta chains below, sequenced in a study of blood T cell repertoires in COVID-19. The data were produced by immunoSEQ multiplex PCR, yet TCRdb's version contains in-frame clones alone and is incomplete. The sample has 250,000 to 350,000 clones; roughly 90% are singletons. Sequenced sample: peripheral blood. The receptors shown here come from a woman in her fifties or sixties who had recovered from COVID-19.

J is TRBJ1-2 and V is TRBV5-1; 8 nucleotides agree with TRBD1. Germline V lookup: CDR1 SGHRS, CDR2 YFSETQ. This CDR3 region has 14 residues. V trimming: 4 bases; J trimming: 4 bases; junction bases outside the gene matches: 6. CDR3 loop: CASSTQGAGYGYTF. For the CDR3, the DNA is TGCGCCAGCAGCACCCAGGGGGCCGGCTATGGCTACACCTTC.

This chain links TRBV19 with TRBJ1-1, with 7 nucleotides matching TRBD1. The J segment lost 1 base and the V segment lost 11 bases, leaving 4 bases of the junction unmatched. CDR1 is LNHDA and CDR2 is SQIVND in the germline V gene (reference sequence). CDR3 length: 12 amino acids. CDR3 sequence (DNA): TGTGCCGCCAAGGGGGCGAACACTGAAGCTTTCTTT. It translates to CAAKGANTEAFF.

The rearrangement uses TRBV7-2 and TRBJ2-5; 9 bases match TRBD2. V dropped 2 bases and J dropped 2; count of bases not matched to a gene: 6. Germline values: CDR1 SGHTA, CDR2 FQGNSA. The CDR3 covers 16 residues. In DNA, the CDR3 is TGTGCCAGCAGCTTATGGGCGGGGGGGCCACAAGAGACCCAGTACTTC. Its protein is CASSLWAGGPQETQYF. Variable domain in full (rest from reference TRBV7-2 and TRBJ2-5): GAGVSQSPSNKVTEKGKDVELRCDPISGHTALYWYRQSLGQGLEFLIYFQGNSAPDKSGLPSDRFSAERTGGSVSTLTIQRTQQEDSAVYLCASSLWAGGPQETQYFGPGTRLLVL.

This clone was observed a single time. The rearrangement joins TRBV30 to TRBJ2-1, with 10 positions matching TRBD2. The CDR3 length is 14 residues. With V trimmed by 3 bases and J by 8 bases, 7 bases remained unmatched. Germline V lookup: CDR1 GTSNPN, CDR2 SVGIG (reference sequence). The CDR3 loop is CAWSGTSVFYEQFF. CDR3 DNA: TGTGCCTGGAGCGGGACTAGCGTGTTTTATGAGCAGTTCTTC.

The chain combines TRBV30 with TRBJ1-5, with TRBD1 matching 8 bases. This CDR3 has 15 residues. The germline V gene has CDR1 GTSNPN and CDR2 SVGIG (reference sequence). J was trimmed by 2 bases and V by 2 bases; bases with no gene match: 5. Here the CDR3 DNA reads TGTGCCTGGAGTCGCGGACAGGGTCGCAATCAGCCCCAGCATTTT. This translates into CAWSRGQGRNQPQHF.

As DNA, the CDR3 is TGCAGCGTGAAGGGGCTAGCGGGAGTCAATATAGATACGCAGTATTTT. Amino acids: CSVKGLAGVNIDTQYF. The chain has TRBV29-1 and TRBJ2-3; 10 bases are shared with TRBD2. This CDR3 is built from 16 residues. The germline V gene encodes CDR1 SQVTM and CDR2 ANQGSEA. V shed 6 bases, J shed 5 bases, and the junction held 14 bases outside the gene matches.